The 16 T cell receptor beta chains below all came from one sample that was sequenced in a study of T cell responses to AZD1222 COVID-19 vaccine. The repertoire was sequenced with immunoSEQ multiplex PCR; TCRdb's copy has only in-frame clones and lacks some. The table records around 150,000 clones, almost 95% of them present only once. The sequences come from peripheral blood, collected on day 0 of AZD1222 vaccination. The receptors originated from an adult in good health.

V and J are TRBV19 and TRBJ1-5; 8 bases agree with TRBD1. The germline gives CDR1 LNHDA, CDR2 SQIVND (reference sequence). With V trimmed by 8 bases and J by 0 bases, 6 bases remained unmatched. The CDR3 runs 15 residues. The CDR3 sequence: CASGRQGISNQPQHF. Written as DNA, the CDR3 is TGTGCCAGTGGGAGACAGGGGATTAGCAATCAGCCCCAGCATTTT.

This clone was recorded only once. This chain uses TRBV14 with TRBJ2-3; D gene ambiguous. Trimming cost V 4 bases and J 1 base, with 9 bases left between them. Germline CDR1 and CDR2: SGHDN and FVKESK. The CDR3 covers 14 residues. The CDR3 DNA reads TGTGCCAGCAGCCCTTTGACGGGCACAGATACGCAGTATTTT. Translating gives CASSPLTGTDTQYF.

V gene TRBV29-1 combines with J gene TRBJ1-1; D remains unclear. V dropped 6 bases and J dropped 5 bases, with 16 bases sitting between them. This CDR3 has 13 amino acids. The germline V gene has CDR1 SQVTM and CDR2 ANQGSEA. This CDR3 is CSVAVLDGTEAFF. The CDR3 DNA follows: TGCAGCGTCGCCGTGCTGGACGGTACTGAAGCTTTCTTT.

The chain employs TRBV5-1 and TRBJ2-7; 8 bases map to TRBD1. The CDR3 has 17 amino acids. The J segment lost 5 bases and the V segment lost 0 bases, leaving 13 bases of the junction unmatched. The germline CDR1 and CDR2 sequences are SGHRS and YFSETQ. The CDR3 DNA follows: TGCGCCAGCAGCTTGGAAGTTCGGGGGCAGGGGGCACACGAGCAGTACTTC. It yields the protein CASSLEVRGQGAHEQYF.

The genes are TRBV5-4 and TRBJ2-7, with a weak D call TRBD2 (6 bases). V lost 0 bases to trimming and J lost 4 bases, with 11 bases between them. This CDR3 comprises 14 residues. Germline V CDR1 and CDR2: SGHNT, YYREEE (reference sequence). The CDR3 sequence: CASSLAGVGYEQYF. The CDR3, as DNA: TGTGCCAGCAGCTTGGCGGGGGTTGGGTACGAGCAGTACTTC.

The V call is TRBV28, the J call TRBJ1-5, with D possibly TRBD1 on 5 matching bases. The germline V gene encodes CDR1 MDHEN and CDR2 SYDVKM. The CDR3 has 15 residues. V lost 3 bases, J lost 4 bases, and 13 bases lay in between. CDR3 amino acids: CASSFVQGRNQPQHF. CDR3 nucleotide sequence: TGTGCCAGCAGTTTTGTCCAGGGACGGAATCAGCCCCAGCATTTT.

The CDR3 loop is CATSRDRTGGELFF. The CDR3 bases are TGTGCCACCAGCAGAGATAGGACGGGCGGGGAGCTGTTTTTT. The chain couples TRBV15 to TRBJ2-2, with D unclear. CDR1 is LNHNV and CDR2 is YYDKDF in the germline V gene (reference sequence). V was pared by 0 bases and J by 7 bases, with 9 bases between. This CDR3 has 14 amino acids.

The chain combines TRBV28 with TRBJ2-7; possibly TRBD2 for D (6 bases). Germline CDR1 is MDHEN and CDR2 is SYDVKM. This CDR3 is built from 15 residues. Trimming shortened V by 2 bases and J by 7 bases, and 18 bases separated the two germline ends. This chain's CDR3 is CASSLVVAVRGEQYF. Here the CDR3 DNA reads TGTGCCAGCAGTTTAGTGGTAGCGGTCCGGGGAGAGCAGTACTTC.

This clone was counted a single time. Written as DNA, the CDR3 is TGTGCCAGTGTGCGACTATACTCTGGAAACACCATATATTTT. Translating gives CASVRLYSGNTIYF. The chain uses TRBV19 and TRBJ1-3; D gene unclear. With 8 bases removed from V and 0 bases from J, the gap between germline ends came to 11 bases. The CDR3 extends over 14 amino acids. The germline V gene has CDR1 LNHDA and CDR2 SQIVND (reference sequence).

This chain links TRBV30 with TRBJ2-3; TRBD1 matches 11 bases. This CDR3 has 19 amino acids. The V and J ends lost 0 bases and 2 bases, in that order; junction bases with no gene match: 13. Germline V gene sequence: CDR1 GTSNPN, CDR2 SVGIG (reference sequence). The CDR3 DNA reads as TGTGCCTGGAGTGTTATAAGGACAGGGGGCCTCCGGTTCACAGATACGCAGTATTTT. As protein: CAWSVIRTGGLRFTDTQYF. Drawing the rest from reference TRBV30 and TRBJ2-3, the complete variable domain is SQTIHQWPATLVQPVGSPLSLECTVEGTSNPNLYWYRQAAGRGLQLLFYSVGIGQISSEVPQNLSASRPQDRQFILSSKKLLLSDSGFYLCAWSVIRTGGLRFTDTQYFGPGTRLTVL.

The table lists this clone with a count of one. This chain uses TRBV15 with TRBJ2-7, with D perhaps TRBD2 (7 bases). This CDR3 comprises 13 residues. The V end lost 9 bases, the J end lost 3 bases, and 15 bases lay between the germline ends. The germline CDR1 and CDR2 sequences are LNHNV and YYDKDF (reference sequence). Written as DNA, the CDR3 is TGTGCCACGGAGCTTAGGGGGGGCTACGAGCAGTACTTC. Translating gives CATELRGGYEQYF.

The V and J genes are TRBV12-3 or TRBV12-4 and TRBJ1-5, with D perhaps TRBD1 (5 bases). The germline V and J ends were trimmed by 9 bases and 6 bases, with 15 bases remaining between them. This CDR3 is built from 13 residues. CDR3 sequence: CASLKQGSQPQHF. CDR3 bases: TGTGCCAGTTTAAAGCAGGGTAGTCAGCCCCAGCATTTT.

This chain joins TRBV2 and TRBJ2-5, with 9 bases identical to TRBD2. Germline assignment: CDR1 SNHLY and CDR2 FYNNEI. V dropped 7 bases and J dropped 2; count of bases not matched to a gene: 11. The CDR3 contains 16 residues. The CDR3 here is CASIAGASGVQETQYF. CDR3 bases: TGTGCCAGCATCGCGGGGGCTAGCGGGGTGCAAGAGACCCAGTACTTC.

This sequence joins TRBV6-5 and TRBJ1-5; 8 bases line up with TRBD1. The V and J ends lost 6 bases and 3 bases, in that order; junction bases with no gene match: 7. The CDR3 runs 15 residues. Germline values: CDR1 MNHEY, CDR2 SVGAGI. CDR3 residues: CASRAGQGNNQPQHF. DNA of the CDR3: TGTGCCAGCAGAGCTGGACAGGGCAACAATCAGCCCCAGCATTTT.

This clone was picked up one time. The V and J genes are TRBV21-1 and TRBJ2-2; TRBD1, the table's D call, lacks a check against the DNA. TRBV21-1 is reported as a pseudogene. The CDR3 runs 15 residues. The CDR3 protein is CASKSRGLDTGELFF. The CDR3 DNA sequence: TGTGCCAGCAAAAGCAGGGGGCTCGACACCGGGGAGCTGTTTTTT.

The chain has TRBV6-5 and TRBJ2-1; 7 bases align to TRBD1. This CDR3 is 14 amino acids long. V was clipped by 0 bases and J by 6 bases; unmatched bases: 2. CDR1 and CDR2 from the germline V gene are MNHEY and SVGAGI. Here the CDR3 reads CASSYSDRVNEQFF. DNA for the CDR3: TGTGCCAGCAGTTACTCTGACAGGGTCAATGAGCAGTTCTTC.